Each of the 26 T cell receptor beta chains below was sequenced from the same sample in a study of shared clonotypes between healthy human individuals. Assay used: immunoSEQ multiplex PCR; TCRdb lists only in-frame clones, some missing. The repertoire holds a few hundred thousand clones, with 96% as singletons. Sequencing was carried out using memory CD8+ T cells sorted from blood. Documented subset: CD45RO+ cells pooled with CCR7-negative TemRA cells. These receptors were taken from a man aged 25 to 40 in good health.

The genes are TRBV28 and TRBJ1-2; no definite D call. V was trimmed by 3 bases and J by 0 bases, leaving 8 bases between them. CDR1 and CDR2 from the germline V gene are MDHEN and SYDVKM. The CDR3 length is 14 residues. Here the CDR3 DNA reads TGTGCCAGCAGTTTCCACGACGCTAACTATGGCTACACCTTC. Encoded protein: CASSFHDANYGYTF.

The chain employs TRBV29-1 and TRBJ1-2, with D tentatively TRBD1 (5 bases). Germline V gives CDR1 SQVTM, CDR2 ANQGSEA. The CDR3 has 11 residues. V lost 4 bases and J lost 4, with 7 bases in between. The CDR3 bases are TGCAGCGTTGCCACAGGCTATGGCTACACCTTC. It yields the protein CSVATGYGYTF.

Worth noting for this clone: Distinct nucleotide sequences in the sample also encode this CDR3. This chain joins TRBV5-8 and TRBJ2-1; D unresolved. CDR1 is SGHTS and CDR2 is YDEGEE in the germline V gene. CDR3 length: 11 amino acids. V lost 3 bases, J lost 2 bases, and 0 bases lay in between. In nucleotides, the CDR3 is TGTGCCAGCAGCTCCTACAATGAGCAGTTCTTC. Protein sequence: CASSSYNEQFF.

The chain joins TRBV29-1 to TRBJ2-1; D may match TRBD1 or TRBD2 (5 bases each). Germline V gives CDR1 SQVTM, CDR2 ANQGSEA. The V gene lost 5 bases and the J gene lost 4 bases, with 18 bases spanning the gap. The CDR3 has 15 residues. The CDR3 loop reads CSVMGRPSTYNEQFF. As DNA, the CDR3 is TGCAGCGTTATGGGACGACCTTCTACTTACAATGAGCAGTTCTTC.

The chain recombines TRBV5-1 with TRBJ1-2, with 8 nucleotides matching TRBD1. V shed 3 bases, J shed 6 bases, and the junction held 7 bases outside the gene matches. CDR3 length: 14 amino acids. Germline-derived CDR1 and CDR2 are SGHRS and YFSETQ. DNA of the CDR3: TGCGCCAGCAGCTCGAGACTGACAGGGGATGGCTACACCTTC. Translated: CASSSRLTGDGYTF.

The rearrangement links TRBV20-1 to TRBJ1-2; no definite D call. Germline CDR1 reads DFQATT; CDR2 reads SNEGSKA (reference sequence). There are 10 residues in the CDR3. CDR3 sequence reads: CSVAFYGYTF. CDR3 in DNA: TGCAGCGTGGCCTTTTATGGCTACACCTTC.

The chain carries TRBV6-5 and TRBJ2-5; TRBD2 is a possible D gene (5 bases). The germline CDR1 and CDR2 sequences are MNHEY and SVGAGI. V shed 3 bases and J shed 4 bases, with 12 bases lying between them. CDR3 length: 14 amino acids. The CDR3 here is CASSYSVGGETQYF. CDR3 DNA sequence: TGTGCCAGCAGTTATTCGGTAGGAGGAGAGACCCAGTACTTC.

The chain recombines TRBV25-1 with TRBJ1-2; 7 nucleotides line up with TRBD1. Trimming cost V 4 bases and J 0 bases; bases outside gene matches: 8. The CDR3 contains 16 residues. The V gene's germline CDR1 is MGHDK and CDR2 SYGVNS. CDR3: CASSASQGVANYGYTF. In DNA, the CDR3 is TGTGCCAGCAGTGCGAGTCAGGGGGTGGCTAACTATGGCTACACCTTC.

This clone is a singleton in its sample. The chain employs TRBV7-2 and TRBJ2-1, with 7 bases matching TRBD2. Trimming at V came to 0 bases and at J to 6 bases, leaving 5 bases not matched to a gene. This CDR3 has 15 residues. The V gene's germline CDR1 is SGHTA and CDR2 FQGNSA. The CDR3 protein is CASSLAGGVSNEQFF. CDR3 DNA: TGTGCCAGCAGCTTAGCGGGAGGGGTATCCAATGAGCAGTTCTTC.

The chain employs TRBV11-2 and TRBJ1-5; 9 nucleotides line up with TRBD1. Germline CDR1 reads SGHAT; CDR2 reads FQNNGV. Trimming took 5 bases from V and 9 from J; bases not matched to a gene: 8. This CDR3 contains 14 residues. This CDR3 reads CASSHYRGRLPQHF. Written as DNA, the CDR3 is TGTGCCAGCAGCCATTACAGGGGGCGCTTGCCCCAGCATTTT.

The chain links TRBV6-1 to TRBJ2-7, with D possibly TRBD2 on 6 matching bases. The V and J ends lost 6 bases and 3 bases respectively, with 12 bases between them. CDR1 is MNHNS and CDR2 is SASEGT in the germline V gene. The CDR3 length is 13 residues. The CDR3 sequence: CASREGLRYEQYF. The CDR3 DNA follows: TGTGCCAGCAGGGAGGGACTGCGCTACGAGCAGTACTTC.

The chain recombines TRBV30 with TRBJ2-6; D gene uncertain. CDR1 and CDR2 (germline): GTSNPN, SVGIG (reference sequence). The CDR3 extends over 15 amino acids. Trimming cost V 2 bases and J 0 bases, with 8 bases left between them. In nucleotides, the CDR3 is TGTGCCTGGAGTCCACTACTCTCTGGGGCCAACGTCCTGACTTTC. It codes for CAWSPLLSGANVLTF.

Only one count was recorded for this clone. The chain links TRBV6-6 to TRBJ2-7, with D maybe TRBD1 (6 bases). CDR3 length: 14 amino acids. V lost 6 bases and J 5 bases, leaving 17 bases between the germline ends. The V gene's germline CDR1 is MNHNY and CDR2 SVGAGI (reference sequence). The CDR3 DNA reads TGTGCCAGCAGAACGGCAGGGGTCACCCACGAGCAGTACTTC. Its translation is CASRTAGVTHEQYF.

This chain connects TRBV10-2 to TRBJ2-7; D not certain. Germline lookup yields CDR1 WSHSY and CDR2 SAAADI. The CDR3 covers 12 residues. V was clipped by 4 bases and J by 5 bases, with 9 bases between them. The CDR3 DNA reads as TGCGCCAGCAGTGCGGCAGGAGACGAGCAGTACTTC. Residues: CASSAAGDEQYF.

V and J are TRBV5-1 and TRBJ2-7; D gene ambiguous. The V end was cut by 4 bases, the J end by 2 bases, with 19 bases between. This CDR3 region has 16 residues. Looked up from germline, CDR1 is SGHRS and CDR2 is YFSETQ. In DNA form, the CDR3 reads TGCGCCAGCAGCCCGCTGGCAAGCCCAGACCCCTACGAGCAGTACTTC. The encoded protein is CASSPLASPDPYEQYF.

The chain has TRBV5-1 and TRBJ2-7; TRBD1 aligns across 10 bases. The CDR3 consists of 15 residues. Trimming cost V 2 bases and J 3 bases; bases outside gene matches: 5. CDR1 and CDR2 from the germline V gene are SGHRS and YFSETQ. Written as DNA, the CDR3 is TGCGCCAGCAGCTTACCGGGACAGGGGTTCTACGAGCAGTACTTC. As protein: CASSLPGQGFYEQYF.

The count of this clone is one. This chain connects TRBV28 to TRBJ2-7, with 7 bases matching TRBD2. V was clipped by 7 bases and J by 4 bases; unmatched bases: 19. The CDR3 spans 17 residues. From germline, CDR1 is MDHEN and CDR2 SYDVKM. DNA for the CDR3: TGTGCCAGCACGATGAGAGGAGGGGAGGGACCTACTTACGAGCAGTACTTC. Its protein product is CASTMRGGEGPTYEQYF. Variable domain in full (rest from reference TRBV28 and TRBJ2-7): DVKVTQSSRYLVKRTGEKVFLECVQDMDHENMFWYRQDPGLGLRLIYFSYDVKMKEKGDIPEGYSVSREKKERFSLILESASTNQTSMYLCASTMRGGEGPTYEQYFGPGTRLTVT.

This chain joins TRBV6-1 and TRBJ2-7; TRBD2 aligns across 8 bases. The ends lost 2 bases at V and 5 bases at J; junction bases unmatched: 11. Germline CDR1 and CDR2: MNHNS and SASEGT. The CDR3 is made up of 16 amino acids. The CDR3 protein is CASSESWGLGVHEQYF. The CDR3 DNA is TGTGCCAGCAGTGAAAGTTGGGGACTAGGGGTGCACGAGCAGTACTTC.

This sequence joins TRBV7-5 and TRBJ1-2. TRBV7-5 is a pseudogene. CDR3 size: 11 residues. CDR3 residues: CASSLARGYTF. DNA for the CDR3: TGTGCCAGCAGCTTAGCGCGCGGCTACACCTTC.

CDR3 amino acids: CASSKVRPQSRANVLTF. The CDR3 bases are TGTGCCAGCAGCAAAGTACGGCCACAAAGTCGGGCCAACGTCCTGACTTTC. V gene TRBV7-7 combines with J gene TRBJ2-6; the D is unclear. CDR1 and CDR2 (germline): SSHAT, FNYEAQ (reference sequence). V was trimmed by 5 bases and J by 5 bases, leaving 19 bases between them. There are 17 residues in the CDR3. The variable domain in full, completed from reference TRBV7-7 and TRBJ2-6, reads GAGVSQSPRYKVTKRGQDVTLRCDPISSHATLYWYQQALGQGPEFLTYFNYEAQPDKSGLPSDRFSAERPEGSISTLTIQRTEQRDSAMYRCASSKVRPQSRANVLTFGAGSRLTVL.

The V and J genes are TRBV15 and TRBJ2-4, with 11 bases matching TRBD2. CDR1 and CDR2 from the germline V gene are LNHNV and YYDKDF (reference sequence). This CDR3 contains 17 residues. The J segment lost 0 bases and the V segment lost 5 bases, leaving 6 bases of the junction unmatched. The CDR3 spells CATSSMGLAEAKNIQYF. CDR3 coding DNA: TGTGCCACCAGCTCAATGGGACTAGCGGAAGCCAAAAACATTCAGTACTTC. Using reference TRBV15 and TRBJ2-4 for the parts outside the CDR3, the full variable domain is DAMVIQNPRYQVTQFGKPVTLSCSQTLNHNVMYWYQQKSSQAPKLLFHYYDKDFNNEADTPDNFQSRRPNTSFCFLDIRSPGLGDTAMYLCATSSMGLAEAKNIQYFGAGTRLSVL.

About this clone itself: Other DNA sequences in this specimen translate into the identical CDR3. Written as DNA, the CDR3 is TGTGCCAGCAGCTTGGTAGCGAGCACAGATACGCAGTATTTT. Its translation is CASSLVASTDTQYF. The chain carries TRBV5-4 and TRBJ2-3; D perhaps matches TRBD2 (5 bases). The V end lost 0 bases, the J end lost 0 bases, and 5 bases lay between the germline ends. Looked up from germline, CDR1 is SGHNT and CDR2 is YYREEE (reference sequence). The CDR3 sequence is 14 residues long.

This chain links TRBV18 with TRBJ1-3, with TRBD1 as a possible D gene (6 bases). V shed 3 bases and J shed 3 bases, with 9 bases lying between them. Germline CDR1 reads KGHSH; CDR2 reads LQKENI. CDR3 size: 14 residues. CDR3 nucleotides: TGTGCCAGCTCACCGGGGGCCTTTGGAAACACCATATATTTT. It is translated as CASSPGAFGNTIYF. The full variable domain, with the rest looked up from reference TRBV18 and TRBJ1-3, is NAGVMQNPRHLVRRRGQEARLRCSPMKGHSHVYWYRQLPEEGLKFMVYLQKENIIDESGMPKERFSAEFPKEGPSILRIQQVVRGDSAAYFCASSPGAFGNTIYFGEGSWLTVV.

The rearrangement uses TRBV6-6 and TRBJ2-6, with D maybe TRBD2 (6 bases). The CDR3 contains 16 residues. Germline values: CDR1 MNHNY, CDR2 SVGAGI (reference sequence). V was pared by 0 bases and J by 2 bases, with 8 bases between. The CDR3 DNA follows: TGTGCCAGCAGTTACTCGGGAGGCACTGGGGCCAACGTCCTGACTTTC. This encodes CASSYSGGTGANVLTF.

The chain employs TRBV27 and TRBJ2-7; 7 bases match TRBD2. The CDR3 has 15 residues. Looked up from germline, CDR1 is MNHEY and CDR2 is SMNVEV (reference sequence). J gave up 0 bases and V 2 bases, and 4 bases lay outside the gene matches. CDR3 region: CASSLGGLSSYEQYF. CDR3 bases: TGTGCCAGCAGTTTAGGGGGACTAAGCTCCTACGAGCAGTACTTC.

The chain links TRBV29-1 to TRBJ1-5; 9 bases agree with TRBD1. This CDR3 has 14 residues. From germline, CDR1 is SQVTM and CDR2 ANQGSEA. The V segment lost 5 bases and the J segment 1 base; nucleotides outside the gene matches: 3. CDR3 in amino acids: CSVSGTGSNQPQHF. DNA of the CDR3: TGCAGCGTTTCCGGGACAGGGAGCAATCAGCCCCAGCATTTT.